The 12 T cell receptor beta chains below come from one sample, sequenced in a study of shared clonotypes between healthy human individuals (TCRdb year 2020). The method behind the library was the immunoSEQ multiplex PCR assay. In TCRdb, the immuneACCESS table is reduced to in-frame sequences with V and J assigned. These tables do not hold every clone; where another copy was compared, an unresolved V gene accounts for under half, and the others remain unexplained. Recorded for this sample are hundreds of thousands of clones; 85% to 95% of them occurred a single time. The ten largest make up around 24% of the sample. CD8 naive samples were CD45RO-negative cells positively selected for CCR7, giving a CD45RA+CCR7+ population that excluded TemRA cells. Sequenced material: naive CD8+ T cells sorted from blood. This sample's cell subset or site label indicates: CD45RA+CCR7+. Source of these receptors: a man younger than 40 in good health.

The chain recombines TRBV9 with TRBJ1-1, with D unclear. Looked up from germline, CDR1 is SGDLS and CDR2 is YYNGEE. The CDR3 consists of 14 residues. V was clipped by 6 bases and J by 7 bases, with 19 bases between them. CDR3 sequence (DNA): TGTGCCAGCATAAAGTCCACCGTGGTGGATGAAGCTTTCTTT. Translated, it gives CASIKSTVVDEAFF.

This CDR3 is CASSNRLATNEKLFF. Here the CDR3 DNA reads TGTGCCAGCAGTAACCGCCTTGCAACTAATGAAAAACTGTTTTTT. This sequence joins TRBV7-2 and TRBJ1-4; unclear D gene. Trimming left V 6 bases short and J 0 bases short, with 11 bases between. The CDR3 is 15 residues long. Germline CDR1 is SGHTA and CDR2 is FQGNSA.

The rearrangement joins TRBV7-9 to TRBJ1-2; 8 nucleotides align to TRBD1. The length of the CDR3 is 16 residues. The junction had 15 bases not matched to a gene; V was cut back by 5 bases and J by 7 bases. Germline-derived CDR1 and CDR2 are SEHNR and FQNEAQ (reference sequence). The CDR3 region has the DNA TGTGCCAGCAGCGGAAGGGAGGCCAGGGGGCTTGGTGGCTACACCTTC. Translated, it gives CASSGREARGLGGYTF.

This clone was seen a single time. This chain connects TRBV10-3 to TRBJ2-2; 8 bases match TRBD2. The germline CDR1 and CDR2 sequences are ENHRY and SYGVKD. The V gene end was trimmed by 5 bases and the J gene end by 1 base; junction bases not matched to a gene: 6. CDR3 size: 16 residues. The CDR3 region is CAISTSGSLNTGELFF. CDR3 DNA: TGTGCCATCAGTACTAGCGGCAGCCTGAACACCGGGGAGCTGTTTTTT.

This clone was recorded at least ten times. The chain has TRBV19 and TRBJ2-1, with D unclear. V was cut by 1 base and J by 2 bases, with 18 bases left in between. CDR1 and CDR2 (germline): LNHDA, SQIVND (reference sequence). The CDR3 is made up of 18 amino acids. The CDR3 nucleotides are TGTGCCAGTAGTATAGTAATTGACAAAAAAACCCCCTACAATGAGCAGTTCTTC. This translates into CASSIVIDKKTPYNEQFF.

This clone appeared a single time. The chain recombines TRBV27 with TRBJ2-3, with D unresolved. CDR1 and CDR2 (germline): MNHEY, SMNVEV (reference sequence). The ends were cut back, 6 bases at V and 4 bases at J, with 11 bases in the middle. The CDR3 is 13 residues long. In nucleotides, the CDR3 is TGTGCCAGCAGCCTAAAGATCCCAGATACGCAGTATTTT. It translates to CASSLKIPDTQYF.

The table lists this clone with a count of one. This chain joins TRBV7-2 and TRBJ2-7, with 8 nucleotides matching TRBD1. This CDR3 spans 16 amino acids. CDR1 is SGHTA, CDR2 FQGNSA, per germline. The ends lost 1 base at V and 5 bases at J; junction bases unmatched: 10. CDR3 sequence reads: CASSLVIFGQGHEQYF. In DNA, the CDR3 is TGTGCCAGCAGCTTAGTAATTTTTGGACAGGGCCACGAGCAGTACTTC.

This clone was detected only a few times. The same CDR3 can be traced to other DNA sequences in this sample. The V gene is TRBV7-9, the J gene TRBJ1-4, with D possibly being TRBD1 (5 bases). V lost 6 bases, J lost 5 bases, and 10 bases lay in between. Germline CDR1 is SEHNR and CDR2 is FQNEAQ (reference sequence). The CDR3 covers 13 residues. The CDR3 spells CASSPGPNEKLFF. CDR3 sequence (DNA): TGTGCCAGCAGTCCGGGGCCGAATGAAAAACTGTTTTTT. Supplemented by reference TRBV7-9 and TRBJ1-4, the full variable domain reads DTGVSQNPRHKITKRGQNVTFRCDPISEHNRLYWYRQTLGQGPEFLTYFQNEAQLEKSRLLSDRFSAERPKGSFSTLEIQRTEQGDSAMYLCASSPGPNEKLFFGSGTQLSVL.

The chain recombines TRBV7-9 with TRBJ2-1; D assignment may be TRBD1 or TRBD2 (6 bases each). The ends were cut back, 5 bases at V and 3 bases at J, with 20 bases in the middle. CDR1 SEHNR and CDR2 FQNEAQ come from the germline V gene (reference sequence). The CDR3 has 17 amino acids. CDR3 nucleotides: TGTGCCAGCAGCCACCACAACAGGGAGGTGGGCTACAATGAGCAGTTCTTC. Its translation: CASSHHNREVGYNEQFF.

CDR3 protein: CASSLNRPTGTGGYTF. The CDR3 nucleotides read TGCGCCAGCAGCTTAAACCGACCAACCGGGACAGGGGGCTACACCTTC. The J gene is TRBJ1-2, the V gene TRBV5-1, with 9 bases matching TRBD1. V lost 2 bases, J lost 8 bases, and 13 bases stayed unmatched. The CDR3 is 16 residues long. Looked up from germline, CDR1 is SGHRS and CDR2 is YFSETQ. Based on the CDR3 plus reference TRBV5-1 and TRBJ1-2, the full variable domain is KAGVTQTPRYLIKTRGQQVTLSCSPISGHRSVSWYQQTPGQGLQFLFEYFSETQRNKGNFPGRFSGRQFSNSRSEMNVSTLELGDSALYLCASSLNRPTGTGGYTFGSGTRLTVV.

The V and J genes are TRBV2 and TRBJ2-2, with a possible D match to TRBD2 (5 bases). V lost 4 bases to trimming and J lost 5 bases, with 14 bases between them. The CDR3 sequence is 15 residues long. Germline CDR1 is SNHLY and CDR2 is FYNNEI. DNA of the CDR3: TGTGCCAGCAGTGGGACCCGACCGGGGACCGGGGAGCTGTTTTTT. It encodes CASSGTRPGTGELFF. Variable domain in full (rest from reference TRBV2 and TRBJ2-2): EPEVTQTPSHQVTQMGQEVILRCVPISNHLYFYWYRQILGQKVEFLVSFYNNEISEKSEIFDDQFSVERPDGSNFTLKIRSTKLEDSAMYFCASSGTRPGTGELFFGEGSRLTVL.

The chain recombines TRBV27 with TRBJ1-5; D is uncertain. The germline V gene encodes CDR1 MNHEY and CDR2 SMNVEV (reference sequence). This CDR3 has 13 amino acids. The germline V and J ends were trimmed by 5 bases and 3 bases, with 8 bases remaining between them. The CDR3 sequence: CASSNGNNQPQHF. Written as DNA, the CDR3 is TGTGCCAGCAGTAACGGAAACAATCAGCCCCAGCATTTT.